Listed below are T cell receptor beta chains from one sample, sequenced in a study of T cell responses to AZD1222 COVID-19 vaccine. Sequenced by immunoSEQ multiplex PCR; TCRdb stores in-frame clones only, minus some. The sample lists under 200,000 clones; roughly 91% were seen once. The source material was peripheral blood, sampled on day 0 of AZD1222 vaccination. The source is an adult in good health. Both conserved end residues are part of each CDR3. D genes are given only for firm matches. The size field is filled for only some rows; it gives once, few, many or a size class.

d_gene	abundance	v_gene	j_gene	CDR3nt	CDR3aa
-	-	TRBV9	TRBJ1-1	TGTGCCAGCAGCGAGGGTCTTCCCGGGAGGACTGAAGCTTTCTTT	CASSEGLPGRTEAFF
TRBD1	-	TRBV19	TRBJ1-1	TGTGCCAGTAGCTTATACAGGGGGCTAGAAGCTTTCTTT	CASSLYRGLEAFF
-	-	TRBV19	TRBJ2-2	TGTGCCAGTAGTTCAAACCCCAGGGACCGGGGCACCGGGGAGCTGTTTTTT	CASSSNPRDRGTGELFF
-	-	TRBV2	TRBJ2-7	TGTGCCAGCACAGGGGTAAACTCCTACGAGCAGTACTTC	CASTGVNSYEQYF
-	-	TRBV4-3	TRBJ2-3	TGCGCCAGCAGCCAAGATTGGTCAAGCGCAGATACGCAGTATTTT	CASSQDWSSADTQYF
-	-	TRBV4-3	TRBJ1-4	TGCGCCAGCAGCCCCACGAGTGCAACTAATGAAAAACTGTTTTTT	CASSPTSATNEKLFF
-	-	TRBV3-1/TRBV3-2	TRBJ1-1	TGTGCCAGCAGCCGACTAGGTAAAGGGGAAGCTTTCTTT	CASSRLGKGEAFF
TRBD2	-	TRBV7-2	TRBJ2-2	TGTGCCAGCAGCTTTCGGACTAGCGGGAGTCGGGCGACCGGGGAGCTGTTTTTT	CASSFRTSGSRATGELFF
-	-	TRBV9	TRBJ1-6	TGTGCCAGCAGTCAAAGAGGGGACCCATTTAATTCACCCCTCCACTTT	CASSQRGDPFNSPLHF
TRBD1	-	TRBV15	TRBJ1-5	TGTGCCACCAGCCTCGATCGACAGGGGGGTTTTCAGCCCCAGCATTTT	CATSLDRQGGFQPQHF
TRBD1	once	TRBV5-1	TRBJ1-5	TGCGCCAGCAGTCGGACAGGAGAGAATCAGCCCCAGCATTTT	CASSRTGENQPQHF
-	once	TRBV5-6	TRBJ2-7	TGTGCCAGCAGCTTGGTTTCCTGGGGGCGTCTCGAGCAGTACTTC	CASSLVSWGRLEQYF
TRBD1	-	TRBV5-8	TRBJ2-2	TGTGCCAGCAGCTTCTGGACAGGGGTCCCCGGGGAGCTGTTTTTT	CASSFWTGVPGELFF
TRBD2	-	TRBV28	TRBJ2-7	TGTGCCAGCAGTTTAATTACGGGAGGGCCCTACGAGCAGTACTTC	CASSLITGGPYEQYF
-	-	TRBV11-3	TRBJ1-4	TGTGCCAGCAGCCTATATGACAACCCGACAGAAAGAACGGCGGATGAAAAACTGTTTTTT	CASSLYDNPTERTADEKLFF
TRBD1	-	TRBV5-1	TRBJ1-4	TGCGCCAGCAGCGCCCAGGGGGGGAATGAAAAACTGTTTTTT	CASSAQGGNEKLFF
TRBD2	-	TRBV6-5	TRBJ2-7	TGTGCCAGCAGTCATGGGACTAGCAAATACGAGCAGTACTTC	CASSHGTSKYEQYF
TRBD2	-	TRBV28	TRBJ2-1	TGTGCCAGCAGAGAACTAAGCGGGGCGGGACAGTTCTTC	CASRELSGAGQFF
TRBD1	-	TRBV11-2	TRBJ1-3	TGTGCCAGCAGCCCAAACAGGGGAACTGGAAACACCATATATTTT	CASSPNRGTGNTIYF
-	-	TRBV28	TRBJ2-2	TGTGCCAGCAGTGAATCAGGGTTTAGCAACGGGGAGCTGTTTTTT	CASSESGFSNGELFF
-	-	TRBV28	TRBJ2-5	TGTGCCAGTCTCACAGGTACGGAGACCCAGTACTTC	CASLTGTETQYF
-	-	TRBV7-9	TRBJ2-7	TGTGCCAGCAGCTTAGAGAATTCTAGGCGTTACCTTACCTACGAGCAGTACTTC	CASSLENSRRYLTYEQYF
TRBD1	once	TRBV11-2	TRBJ1-4	TGTGCCAGCAGCCGGCTGGGCGTAGGGGGCCAAGATGAAAAACTGTTTTTT	CASSRLGVGGQDEKLFF
TRBD1	-	TRBV6-5	TRBJ1-4	TGTGCCAGCAGTTACTCCCGACAGGGTGCTAATGAAAAACTGTTTTTT	CASSYSRQGANEKLFF
-	-	TRBV4-2	TRBJ1-6	TGTGCCAGCAGCCCTACCGAGAATCGTGGTTCACCCCTCCACTTT	CASSPTENRGSPLHF
-	-	TRBV10-2	TRBJ2-5	TGCGCCAGCAGCGTAGACTATAACCTCCAAGAGACCCAGTACTTC	CASSVDYNLQETQYF
-	-	TRBV12-5	TRBJ1-1	TGTGCTAGTGGTTTCGAGAGGGGGACTGAAGCTTTCTTT	CASGFERGTEAFF
TRBD2	-	TRBV20-1	TRBJ2-3	TGCAGTGCTAGTACGACCCCAGCGGGAGGGGACACAAATACGCAGTATTTT	CSASTTPAGGDTNTQYF
TRBD2	-	TRBV4-3	TRBJ2-3	TGCGCCAGCAGCCAAGAACTCCGGACTAGCGGGGGGGGCACAGATACGCAGTATTTT	CASSQELRTSGGGTDTQYF
TRBD2	few	TRBV27	TRBJ2-2	TGTGCCAGCAGTTTAATGGGCGGGAGGGGACAATACACCGGGGAGCTGTTTTTT	CASSLMGGRGQYTGELFF
-	-	TRBV6-5	TRBJ1-2	TGTGCCAGCAGGTCGACGGAGAACTATGGCTACACCTTC	CASRSTENYGYTF
TRBD2	-	TRBV5-1	TRBJ2-3	TGCGCCAGCAGCTTGCTAGCGGGAGGTAAAGATACGCAGTATTTT	CASSLLAGGKDTQYF
-	-	TRBV28	TRBJ1-5	TGTGCCAGCAGTTTATTGTCGACAGATAGCAATCAGCCCCAGCATTTT	CASSLLSTDSNQPQHF
TRBD2	-	TRBV6-4	TRBJ2-1	TGTGCCAGCAGTGAAGGTCTAGCGGGCTACAATGAGCAGTTCTTC	CASSEGLAGYNEQFF
-	few	TRBV5-1	TRBJ2-3	TGCGCCAGCAGCTTGGTTCAGGGAGCAGATACGCAGTATTTT	CASSLVQGADTQYF
TRBD1	-	TRBV27	TRBJ1-2	TGTGCCAGCAGTTTGCTGGGGCAGGGGGATGGCTACACCTTC	CASSLLGQGDGYTF
-	-	TRBV2	TRBJ1-1	TGTGCCAGCAGTGAATTGGGGTCCACTGAAGCTTTCTTT	CASSELGSTEAFF
TRBD1	-	TRBV5-1	TRBJ2-3	TGCGCCAGCAGCTTGGCCGGGGCAGGGGGTACGGATACGCAGTATTTT	CASSLAGAGGTDTQYF
-	-	TRBV11-1	TRBJ2-4	TGTGCCAGCAGCTCCGGGCTTTTCGCCAAAAACATTCAGTACTTC	CASSSGLFAKNIQYF
-	once	TRBV24-1	TRBJ1-3	TGTGCCACCAGTGATCGCCGGGCCCTTGACACCATATATTTT	CATSDRRALDTIYF
-	once	TRBV19	TRBJ2-7	TGTGCCAGTAGTAGTCGCCCGGCGTCCTACGAGCAGTACTTC	CASSSRPASYEQYF
TRBD1	-	TRBV6-2/TRBV6-3	TRBJ1-1	TGTGCCAGCAGTTATCGGACAGGGTTTCCAGTCAACACTGAAGCTTTCTTT	CASSYRTGFPVNTEAFF
TRBD2	-	TRBV7-3	TRBJ2-1	TGTGCCAGCAGCCCCAGTCTAGCGGTATACAATGAGCAGTTCTTC	CASSPSLAVYNEQFF
-	-	TRBV21-1	TRBJ1-2	TGTGCCAGCAGCGGACCGGGACAGGGCGGCTATGGCTACACCTTC	CASSGPGQGGYGYTF
TRBD1	-	TRBV19	TRBJ1-1	TGTGCCAGTAGTGATCAGGGGGGGGACACTGAAGCTTTCTTT	CASSDQGGDTEAFF
-	-	TRBV18	TRBJ2-7	TGTGCCAGCTCACCCAGAGATGGAGCGGGTCCCCTATCGTCCTACGAGCAGTACTTC	CASSPRDGAGPLSSYEQYF
-	-	TRBV23-1	TRBJ1-2	TGCGCCAGCAGTCAAGGCAGCTCAGGGCGCCCTAACTATGGCTACACCTTC	CASSQGSSGRPNYGYTF
-	-	TRBV5-1	TRBJ1-1	TGCGCCAGCAGGACAGATACGAACACTGAAGCTTTCTTT	CASRTDTNTEAFF
-	-	TRBV4-1	TRBJ2-1	TGCGCCAGCGCACGGGGGTCCTCCTACAATGAGCAGTTCTTC	CASARGSSYNEQFF
-	-	TRBV3-1/TRBV3-2	TRBJ1-5	TGTGCCAGCAGCTTGGGGTTGGGCAATCAGCCCCAGCATTTT	CASSLGLGNQPQHF
TRBD2	-	TRBV4-2	TRBJ2-1	TGTGCCAGCAGCCAAGATTGGGCGGGAGAGACCAATGAGCAGTTCTTC	CASSQDWAGETNEQFF
-	-	TRBV28	TRBJ2-4	TGTGCCAGCAGTCCCACAGGGTACATTCAGTACTTC	CASSPTGYIQYF
TRBD2	-	TRBV18	TRBJ2-1	TGTGCCAGCTCACCACTGCTAGCGGGGGCTTACAATGAGCAGTTCTTC	CASSPLLAGAYNEQFF
-	-	TRBV14	TRBJ2-7	TGTGCCAGCAGCCAGATGACTGCCGGCGAGCAGTACTTC	CASSQMTAGEQYF
TRBD1	-	TRBV5-1	TRBJ1-1	TGCGCCAGCAGCAGGACAGGTTCCATGAACACTGAAGCTTTCTTT	CASSRTGSMNTEAFF
TRBD2	-	TRBV3-1/TRBV3-2	TRBJ2-3	TGTGCCAGCAAACTAGCGGGTCTTACAGATACGCAGTATTTT	CASKLAGLTDTQYF
TRBD1	-	TRBV11-2	TRBJ1-2	TGTGCCAGCAGCTTTACTACAGGGGGTGGCTACACCTTC	CASSFTTGGGYTF
TRBD1	-	TRBV23-1	TRBJ1-1	TGCGCCAGCAGTCAATCCTCGATCGGGAGGACAGGGAATGAAGCTTTCTTT	CASSQSSIGRTGNEAFF
-	-	TRBV6-5	TRBJ2-3	TGTGCCAGCAGGGTTAACAGGGCCGGCGGAGATACGCAGTATTTT	CASRVNRAGGDTQYF